A single TCR beta chain is shown here with its context. Germline CDR1 reads MDHEN; CDR2 reads SYDVKM. V was pared by 3 bases and J by 0 bases, with 1 base of the junction left unmatched. The CDR3 has 14 amino acids. The sample belongs to a study of stem cell transplantation in POMP-related autoinflammatory disease. Study background: The study hypothesized thymoproteasome defects skew the TRB repertoire via impaired CD8+ selection.

The assay was immunoSEQ multiplex PCR, and TCRdb's table has in-frame clones only and misses some. The table has about 68,000 clones, under 95% seen once. The origin of this receptor is a human patient with POMP-related autoinflammation and immune dysregulation (PRAID). Some T cells here may be from the graft donor. Sample: CD4+ T cells from PBMCs, taken after stem cell transplantation. The rearrangement joins TRBV28 to TRBJ1-1; TRBD1 matches 7 bases. The CDR3 nucleotides are TGTGCCAGCAGTTTGGGACAGATGAACACTGAAGCTTTCTTT. Translating gives CASSLGQMNTEAFF.